This T cell receptor (beta chain) emerged from a study of cytomegalovirus exposure and HLA in healthy donors. Study observations and caveats: Presence/absence results assume similar sequencing depth per donor, which may not hold. Accurate predictions that matched the HLA-A and HLA-B alleles of most subjects were reportedly made from TCR beta sequences.

Turning to this clone: Its antigen is not known.

CDR1 is SGHRS and CDR2 is YFSETQ in the germline V gene. This CDR3 spans 18 amino acids. V shed 4 bases and J 3 bases; nucleotides not matched to a gene: 13. PCR was performed using 60 Vbeta and 13 Jbeta primers. Assay used: immunoSEQ multiplex PCR; TCRdb lists only in-frame clones, some missing. The data contain approximately 180,000 clones, more than 60% of them seen just once; the ten biggest clones take up around 1.5%. This chain links TRBV5-1 with TRBJ1-5; 10 nucleotides match TRBD1. Sequencing used PBMCs. The origin of this receptor is a woman aged 25-40 years in good health and CMV-seropositive. The DNA for the CDR3 is TGCGCCAGCAGCGCTGGATTGACAGGGGGCATGAACAATCAGCCCCAGCATTTT. Translation: CASSAGLTGGMNNQPQHF.